The rows below give T cell receptor beta chains drawn from one sample of a study of blood T cell repertoires in COVID-19. This table comes from immunoSEQ multiplex PCR, and its TCRdb copy is limited to in-frame clones, with some not included. Here the sample spans 260,000 or so clones, around 85% being singletons. The sample taken for sequencing was PBMCs or T cells enriched from blood (not recorded which). Receptor source: a woman aged 45-65 years who had recovered from COVID-19. The CDR3 runs from the conserved cysteine through the conserved F or W. The D gene is left open where the match is weak. Expanded clones are given a class, and other clones once, few, many or no size at all.

>TRBJ1-2|.|TRBV6-5|.
TGTGCCAGCAGTTCAACTAACTATGGCTACACCTTC
CASSSTNYGYTF
>TRBJ2-5|.|TRBV18|TRBD1
TGTGCCAGCTCATCGGGACAGCAAGAGACCCAGTACTTC
CASSSGQQETQYF
>TRBJ1-1|.|TRBV5-4|.
TGTGCCAGCAGCTTCGGAGGAGGTGAAGCTTTCTTT
CASSFGGGEAFF
>TRBJ1-2|.|TRBV7-9|.
TGTGCCAGCAGCTTAGTCGGGAACTATGGCTACACCTTC
CASSLVGNYGYTF
>TRBJ1-5|few|TRBV5-6|.
TGTGCCAGCAGCTTGGGACAGGTGTCCCAGCCCCAGCATTTT
CASSLGQVSQPQHF
>TRBJ1-6|.|TRBV28|TRBD1
TGTGCCAGCAGTCCCGGGCAGGGGGCTCTCAGGGCCTATAATTCACCCCTCCACTTT
CASSPGQGALRAYNSPLHF
>TRBJ1-2|.|TRBV19|TRBD1
TGTGCCAGTAGTTCTCGGACAGGGGGAATTATGGGCTACACCTTC
CASSSRTGGIMGYTF
>TRBJ1-2|.|TRBV27|TRBD1
TGTGCCAGCAGTTTATTAGGACAGGGCTATGGCTACACCTTC
CASSLLGQGYGYTF
>TRBJ2-2|.|TRBV19|.
TGTGCCAGCAAGAGTCTCGGGACACTTAACACCGGGGAGCTGTTTTTT
CASKSLGTLNTGELFF
>TRBJ2-5|.|TRBV11-2|TRBD2
TGTGCCAGCAGCCCCCTTCGACTAGCCGCGGTGGAGACCCAGTACTTC
CASSPLRLAAVETQYF
>TRBJ1-6|.|TRBV6-2/TRBV6-3|.
TGTGCCAGCAGTCTACCACAGAGACATTCACCCCTCCACTTT
CASSLPQRHSPLHF
>TRBJ1-1|.|TRBV30|.
TGTGCCTGGAGTGCCCCGGACAGCGTGAACACTGAAGCTTTCTTT
CAWSAPDSVNTEAFF
>TRBJ2-7|.|TRBV27|.
TGTGCCAGCAGTTTAAGCCCTCGAGCGAGCTCCTACGAGCAGTACTTC
CASSLSPRASSYEQYF
>TRBJ1-2|.|TRBV12-3/TRBV12-4|.
TGTGCCAGCAGCCGCGACAGTGATGGGGGCTACACCTTC
CASSRDSDGGYTF
>TRBJ1-2|.|TRBV7-9|.
TGTGCCAGCAGCTTAGCCCGAGTCTATGGCTACACCTTC
CASSLARVYGYTF
>TRBJ1-2|.|TRBV5-1|TRBD1
TGCGCCAGCAGCCCGGGGACAGCACGCTATGGCTACACCTTC
CASSPGTARYGYTF
>TRBJ1-4|few|TRBV7-2|TRBD1
TGTGCCAGCAGCGCGACAGGGTCAGGTGAAAAACTGTTTTTT
CASSATGSGEKLFF
>TRBJ1-5|.|TRBV6-2/TRBV6-3|.
TGTGCCAGCGGCCAGACGGGTAGCAATCAGCCCCAGCATTTT
CASGQTGSNQPQHF
>TRBJ2-7|.|TRBV19|.
TGTGCCAGTAGTATAGGGGGGCCAGACTACGAGCAGTACTTC
CASSIGGPDYEQYF
>TRBJ1-2|.|TRBV5-8|TRBD1
TGTGCCAGCCGTGGGACAGTCTATGGCTACACCTTC
CASRGTVYGYTF
>TRBJ2-1|few|TRBV9|.
TGTGCCAGCAGCTCTAGGAATGAGCAGTTCTTC
CASSSRNEQFF
>TRBJ2-1|.|TRBV7-8|.
TGTGCCAGCAGCTTAGCCGCAGGGGCCAACAATGAGCAGTTCTTC
CASSLAAGANNEQFF
>TRBJ2-5|.|TRBV24-1|TRBD2
TGTGCCACCAGTGATTTGGTAGCGGGGGGCGGAGAGACCCAGTACTTC
CATSDLVAGGGETQYF
>TRBJ2-3|once|TRBV7-9|.
TGTGCCGGCCTCTCATGGGCTACGGGCACAGATACGCAGTATTTT
CAGLSWATGTDTQYF
>TRBJ2-7|.|TRBV9|.
TGTGCCAGCAGCGTAGAGGTTCAGGGCTACGAGCAGTACTTC
CASSVEVQGYEQYF
>TRBJ2-3|.|TRBV10-1|.
TGCGCCAGCAGTGAGAAGGGACTGGGGGCAGATACGCAGTATTTT
CASSEKGLGADTQYF
>TRBJ2-1|once|TRBV5-1|TRBD1
TGCGCCAGCAGCTGGAAACTTAAGACAGGGGGGAATGAGCAGTTCTTC
CASSWKLKTGGNEQFF
>TRBJ2-5|few|TRBV5-8|TRBD2
TGTGCCAGCAGCTTTCCTCTAGCGGGCCTCAGGCAAGAGACCCAGTACTTC
CASSFPLAGLRQETQYF
>TRBJ2-7|.|TRBV5-5|.
TGTGCCAGCAGCTTATGGACAGTCGATTACGAGCAGTACTTC
CASSLWTVDYEQYF
>TRBJ2-1|.|TRBV9|.
TGTGCCAGCAGCGAAAGAGGGACTTTGACGAATGAGCAGTTCTTC
CASSERGTLTNEQFF
>TRBJ1-2|.|TRBV7-8|TRBD1
TGTGCCAGCAGCTCGGACAGGCTAGCTTATGGCTACACCTTC
CASSSDRLAYGYTF
>TRBJ1-2|few|TRBV4-3|.
TGCGCCAGCAGCCAAGATCTAATATTCCGACCGGGCTATGGCTACACCTTC
CASSQDLIFRPGYGYTF
>TRBJ2-2|once|TRBV10-2|TRBD2
TGCGCCAGCAATAGATTTTCGGCACTAGCGGGGGGGTACGCGAACACCGGGGAGCTGTTTTTT
CASNRFSALAGGYANTGELFF
>TRBJ2-5|.|TRBV2|TRBD1
TGTGCCAGCAGTCCACAGGGGTTAGGGAGAGAGACCCAGTACTTC
CASSPQGLGRETQYF
>TRBJ2-7|.|TRBV5-1|TRBD2
TGCGCCAGCAGCTTGAGACTAGCGGGCTACGAGCAGTACTTC
CASSLRLAGYEQYF
>TRBJ1-4|.|TRBV2|TRBD1
TGTGCCAGCAGTGGACAGGGCCCCCGGGAAAAACTGTTTTTT
CASSGQGPREKLFF
>TRBJ2-2|.|TRBV11-3|TRBD2
TGTGCCAGCAGCCCTAGCGGCAGGGACGCCGGGGAGCTGTTTTTT
CASSPSGRDAGELFF
>TRBJ2-5|.|TRBV19|.
TGTGCCAGTAGTTCGTACCAAGAGACCCAGTACTTC
CASSSYQETQYF
>TRBJ2-5|.|TRBV7-9|TRBD1
TGTGCCAGCAGCGCACAGGGGGCCTGGGAGACCCAGTACTTC
CASSAQGAWETQYF
>TRBJ1-1|.|TRBV19|TRBD1
TGTGCCAGTAGCTCCGACAGGGGAACTGAAGCTTTCTTT
CASSSDRGTEAFF
>TRBJ2-1|.|TRBV19|TRBD2
TGTGCCAGTACAAAGGTAGCGGGAGTTTATAATGAGCAGTTCTTC
CASTKVAGVYNEQFF
>TRBJ1-2|once|TRBV5-4|TRBD1
TGTGCCAGCAGTTCGTCAGGGGGCTATGGCTACACCTTC
CASSSSGGYGYTF
>TRBJ2-7|.|TRBV20-1|.
TGCAGTGCTAGGGGGCTCTACGAGCAGTACTTC
CSARGLYEQYF
>TRBJ1-1|few|TRBV7-6|.
TGTGCCAGCAGCTACCAGTCGTACACTGAAGCTTTCTTT
CASSYQSYTEAFF
>TRBJ2-5|.|TRBV10-1|TRBD2
TGCGCCAGCAGTGAGTTCGGGAGCGGGGTAAAAGAGACCCAGTACTTC
CASSEFGSGVKETQYF
>TRBJ1-4|.|TRBV28|TRBD1
TGTGCCAGCAGGGACAGGTCTGGGGAAAAACTGTTTTTT
CASRDRSGEKLFF
>TRBJ1-2|once|TRBV7-9|.
TGTGCCAGCAGCTTAGATTTTGCGGGGGGGACCTCGGGCTACACCTTC
CASSLDFAGGTSGYTF